Listed here are 9 T cell receptor beta chains from one sample, sequenced in a study of cytomegalovirus exposure and HLA in healthy donors (dated by TCRdb to 2016 to 2017). Receptor amplification or capture employed the immunoSEQ multiplex PCR assay. The multiplex PCR relied on a mix of 60 forward primers for TCR Vbeta segments and 13 reverse primers for TCR Jbeta segments. TCRdb limited this immuneACCESS table to in-frame rearrangements with V and J called. A share of clones is missing; checked studies link under half to unresolved V genes, and the rest is unexplained. This sample is represented by 110,000 or so clones; approximately 70% of them were singletons. The ten most abundant clones make up 3.2% of the sample. Sequences were obtained from PBMCs. The receptors stem from a man in his thirties or forties in good health and CMV-seronegative.

The CDR3 is CAISTDNDQPQHF. CDR3 DNA: TGTGCCATCAGTACGGACAACGATCAGCCCCAGCATTTT. The chain joins TRBV10-3 to TRBJ1-5, with a weak D call TRBD1 (5 bases). CDR1 and CDR2 from the germline V gene are ENHRY and SYGVKD. CDR3 length equals 13 residues. The V end lost 5 bases, the J end lost 5 bases, and 10 bases lay between the germline ends.

This chain uses TRBV18 with TRBJ2-3; TRBD2 matches at 12 bases. The CDR3 contains 16 residues. Per the germline V gene, CDR1 is KGHSH and CDR2 is LQKENI. V was clipped by 6 bases and J by 2 bases; unmatched bases: 6. As DNA, the CDR3 is TGTGCCAGCTCTCAACGGACTAGCGGGAACACAGATACGCAGTATTTT. Amino acid sequence: CASSQRTSGNTDTQYF.

This sequence joins TRBV11-2 and TRBJ2-3; D uncertain. This CDR3 contains 16 residues. V lost 3 bases and J lost 2, with 15 bases in between. The germline V gene encodes CDR1 SGHAT and CDR2 FQNNGV. The CDR3 sequence is CASSFDNRQSTDTQYF. In DNA, the CDR3 is TGTGCCAGCAGCTTTGATAACAGACAATCCACAGATACGCAGTATTTT. Full variable domain (outside the CDR3, taken from reference TRBV11-2 and TRBJ2-3): EAGVAQSPRYKIIEKRQSVAFWCNPISGHATLYWYQQILGQGPKLLIQFQNNGVVDDSQLPKDRFSAERLKGVDSTLKIQPAKLEDSAVYLCASSFDNRQSTDTQYFGPGTRLTVL.

The V and J genes are TRBV5-4 and TRBJ2-2, with 10 bases that match TRBD1. The CDR3 loop spans 16 amino acids. V trimming: 1 base; J trimming: 4 bases; junction bases outside the gene matches: 4. Germline V lookup: CDR1 SGHNT, CDR2 YYREEE (reference sequence). The CDR3 bases are TGTGCCAGCAGCTTGAAAGACAGGGGGCTCACCGGGGAGCTGTTTTTT. It is translated as CASSLKDRGLTGELFF.

The chain couples TRBV14 to TRBJ1-2; 8 positions agree with TRBD1. This CDR3 spans 15 amino acids. J lost 4 bases, V lost 4 bases, and 8 bases had no gene match. CDR1 SGHDN and CDR2 FVKESK come from the germline V gene. The CDR3 sequence: CASSRNNRGGYGYTF. In DNA form, the CDR3 reads TGTGCCAGCAGCCGCAATAACAGGGGGGGCTATGGCTACACCTTC.

This chain uses TRBV9 with TRBJ1-2, with 8 bases that match TRBD1. Germline trimming cut 4 bases from V and 0 bases from J; bases unmatched to any gene: 8. CDR1 is SGDLS, CDR2 YYNGEE, per germline. This CDR3 has 16 amino acids. The CDR3 region is CASSMQGAASNYGYTF. In nucleotides, the CDR3 is TGTGCCAGCAGCATGCAGGGGGCGGCGTCTAACTATGGCTACACCTTC. The whole variable domain, filled in from reference TRBV9 and TRBJ1-2, reads DSGVTQTPKHLITATGQRVTLRCSPRSGDLSVYWYQQSLDQGLQFLIQYYNGEERAKGNILERFSAQQFPDLHSELNLSSLELGDSALYFCASSMQGAASNYGYTFGSGTRLTVV.

The gene calls are TRBV27 and TRBJ2-7; D possibly corresponds to TRBD2 (6 bases). The CDR3 extends over 14 amino acids. V lost 3 bases and J lost 3, with 12 bases in between. Germline V lookup: CDR1 MNHEY, CDR2 SMNVEV (reference sequence). The CDR3 region has the DNA TGTGCCAGCAGTTTGGAGGGAAGCTTCTACGAGCAGTACTTC. Protein: CASSLEGSFYEQYF.

The V gene is TRBV5-1, the J gene TRBJ2-7; TRBD1 aligns across 8 bases. This CDR3 is built from 15 residues. Germline V CDR1 and CDR2: SGHRS, YFSETQ. V shed 5 bases and J 1 base; nucleotides not matched to a gene: 8. In DNA form, the CDR3 reads TGCGCCAGCAGGGAGGGGACAGGAGGTTCCTACGAGCAGTACTTC. Translated: CASREGTGGSYEQYF.

This clone was observed a handful of times. The chain links TRBV6-6 to TRBJ2-7, with TRBD2 matching over 8 bases. This CDR3 region has 13 residues. V lost 2 bases, J lost 5 bases, and 2 bases stayed unmatched. Germline V gene data show CDR1 as MNHNY and CDR2 as SVGAGI (reference sequence). CDR3 nucleotide sequence: TGTGCCAGCAGTTACCAGCGGGAGAACGAGCAGTACTTC. Translating it yields CASSYQRENEQYF.